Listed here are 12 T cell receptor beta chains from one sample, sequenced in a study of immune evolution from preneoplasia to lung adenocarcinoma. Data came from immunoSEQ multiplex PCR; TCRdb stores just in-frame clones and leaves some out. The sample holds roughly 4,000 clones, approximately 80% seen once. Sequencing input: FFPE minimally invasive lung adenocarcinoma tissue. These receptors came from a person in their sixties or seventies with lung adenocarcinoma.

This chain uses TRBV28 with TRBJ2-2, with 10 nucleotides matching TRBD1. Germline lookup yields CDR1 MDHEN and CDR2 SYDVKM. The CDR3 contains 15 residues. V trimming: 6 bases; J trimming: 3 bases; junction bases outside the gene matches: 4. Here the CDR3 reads CASRAGTGDTGELFF. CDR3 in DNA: TGTGCCAGCAGGGCCGGGACAGGGGACACCGGGGAGCTGTTTTTT.

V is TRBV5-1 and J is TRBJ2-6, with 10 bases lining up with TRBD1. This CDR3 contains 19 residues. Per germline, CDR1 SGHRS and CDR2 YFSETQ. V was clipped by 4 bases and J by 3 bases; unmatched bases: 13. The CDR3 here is CASSPVRGTGAGGANVLTF. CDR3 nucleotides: TGCGCCAGCAGCCCGGTCCGAGGGACAGGGGCCGGTGGGGCCAACGTCCTGACTTTC.

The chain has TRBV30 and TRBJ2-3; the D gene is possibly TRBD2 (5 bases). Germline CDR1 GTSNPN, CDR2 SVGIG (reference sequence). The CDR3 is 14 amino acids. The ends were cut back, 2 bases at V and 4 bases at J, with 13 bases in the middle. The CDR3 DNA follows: TGTGCCTGGAGTTTCCCCGGGGTCCCAGATACGCAGTATTTT. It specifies CAWSFPGVPDTQYF. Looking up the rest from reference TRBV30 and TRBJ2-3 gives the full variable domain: SQTIHQWPATLVQPVGSPLSLECTVEGTSNPNLYWYRQAAGRGLQLLFYSVGIGQISSEVPQNLSASRPQDRQFILSSKKLLLSDSGFYLCAWSFPGVPDTQYFGPGTRLTVL.

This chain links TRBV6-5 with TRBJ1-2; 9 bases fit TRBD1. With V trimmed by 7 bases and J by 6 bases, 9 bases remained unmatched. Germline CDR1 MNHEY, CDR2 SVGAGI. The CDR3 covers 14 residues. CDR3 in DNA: TGTGCCAGCAAGAAAACAGGGGGCGAGAATGGCTACACCTTC. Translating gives CASKKTGGENGYTF.

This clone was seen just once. This CDR3 is CASTQGGAGNTEAFF. The CDR3 nucleotides are TGTGCCAGCACCCAGGGGGGGGCAGGGAACACTGAAGCTTTCTTT. The chain joins TRBV7-2 to TRBJ1-1, with TRBD1 matching over 7 bases. CDR1 and CDR2 (germline): SGHTA, FQGNSA. This CDR3 comprises 15 residues. V gave up 7 bases and J gave up 1 base; unmatched junction bases: 9.

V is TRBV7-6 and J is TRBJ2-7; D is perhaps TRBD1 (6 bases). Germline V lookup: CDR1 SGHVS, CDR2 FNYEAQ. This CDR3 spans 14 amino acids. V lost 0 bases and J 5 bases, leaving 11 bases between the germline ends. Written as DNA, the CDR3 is TGTGCCAGCAGCTTAGCACGCAGGGGCCACGAGCAGTACTTC. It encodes CASSLARRGHEQYF.

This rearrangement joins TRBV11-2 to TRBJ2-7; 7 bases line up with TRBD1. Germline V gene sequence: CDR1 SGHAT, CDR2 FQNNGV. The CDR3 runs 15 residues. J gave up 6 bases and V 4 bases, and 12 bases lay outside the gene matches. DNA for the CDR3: TGTGCCAGCAGCTCTTCGTCAAGGGGGCTAGGCGAGCAGTACTTC. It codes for CASSSSSRGLGEQYF.

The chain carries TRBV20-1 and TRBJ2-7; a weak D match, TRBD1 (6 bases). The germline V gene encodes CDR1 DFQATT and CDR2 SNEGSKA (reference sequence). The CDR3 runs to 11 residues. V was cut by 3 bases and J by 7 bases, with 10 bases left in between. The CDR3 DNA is TGCAGTGCTAGCGGCGGACAGGAGCAGTACTTC. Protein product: CSASGGQEQYF.

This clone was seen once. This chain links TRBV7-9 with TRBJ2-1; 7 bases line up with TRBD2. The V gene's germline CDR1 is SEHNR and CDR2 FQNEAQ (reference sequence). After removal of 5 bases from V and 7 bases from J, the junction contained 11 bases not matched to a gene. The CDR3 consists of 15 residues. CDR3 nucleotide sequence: TGTGCCAGCAGCCCTAGCGGAGGTGGGAGGAATGAGCAGTTCTTC. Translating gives CASSPSGGGRNEQFF.

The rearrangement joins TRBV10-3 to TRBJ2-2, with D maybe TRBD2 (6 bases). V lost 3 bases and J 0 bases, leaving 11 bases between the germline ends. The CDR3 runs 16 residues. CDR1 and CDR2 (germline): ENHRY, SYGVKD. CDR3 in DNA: TGTGCCATCAGTGATTGGGGGGACTCGAACACCGGGGAGCTGTTTTTT. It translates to CAISDWGDSNTGELFF.

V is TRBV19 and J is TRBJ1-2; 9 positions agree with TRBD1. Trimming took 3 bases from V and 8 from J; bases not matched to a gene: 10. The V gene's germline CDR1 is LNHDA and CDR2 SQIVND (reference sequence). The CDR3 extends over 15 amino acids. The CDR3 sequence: CASSMGTGKGLGYTF. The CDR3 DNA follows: TGTGCCAGTAGTATGGGGACAGGGAAGGGGCTGGGCTACACCTTC.

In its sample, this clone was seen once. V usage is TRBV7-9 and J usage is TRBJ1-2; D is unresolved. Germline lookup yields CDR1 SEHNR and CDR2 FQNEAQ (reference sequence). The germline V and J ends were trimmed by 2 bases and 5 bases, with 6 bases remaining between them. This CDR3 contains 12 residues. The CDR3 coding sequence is TGTGCCAGCAGCTTAATAAAGTATGGCTACACCTTC. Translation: CASSLIKYGYTF.